This TCR beta chain was observed in a study of blood T cell repertoires in COVID-19. Overall study: Italy, Spain and the United States were the sources of the convalescent and acute COVID-19 samples.

Here immunoSEQ multiplex PCR was the method, and the copy in TCRdb shows in-frame clones only, minus some. The repertoire holds roughly 80,000 clones, around 82% seen once, with 21% in the top ten. The CDR3 extends over 14 amino acids. Between the trimmed V and J ends, which lost 0 bases and 2 bases, there was a span of 6 bases. Germline lookup yields CDR1 LGHDT and CDR2 YNNKEL (reference sequence). The chain couples TRBV3-1 (or the pseudogene TRBV3-2) to TRBJ2-3; D remains unclear. The sample was peripheral blood. The origin of this receptor is a human donor in a cohort sampled during active COVID-19. CDR3 protein: CASSQDRHTDTQYF. The CDR3 bases are TGTGCCAGCAGCCAAGACAGGCACACAGATACGCAGTATTTT.